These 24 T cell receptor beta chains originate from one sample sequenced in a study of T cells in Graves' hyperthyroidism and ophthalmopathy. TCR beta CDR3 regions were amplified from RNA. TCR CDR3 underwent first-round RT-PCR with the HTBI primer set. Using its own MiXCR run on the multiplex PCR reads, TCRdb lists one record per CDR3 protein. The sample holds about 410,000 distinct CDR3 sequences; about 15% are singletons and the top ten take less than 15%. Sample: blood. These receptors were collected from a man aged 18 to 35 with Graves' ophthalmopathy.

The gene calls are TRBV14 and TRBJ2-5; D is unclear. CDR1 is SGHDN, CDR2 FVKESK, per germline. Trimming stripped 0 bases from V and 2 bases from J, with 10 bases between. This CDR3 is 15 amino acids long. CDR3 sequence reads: CASSQEGSLQETQYF. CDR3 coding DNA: TGTGCCAGCAGCCAAGAAGGGTCATTGCAAGAGACCCAGTACTTC. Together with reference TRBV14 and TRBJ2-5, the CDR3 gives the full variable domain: EAGVTQFPSHSVIEKGQTVTLRCDPISGHDNLYWYRRVMGKEIKFLLHFVKESKQDESGMPNNRFLAERTGGTYSTLKVQPAELEDSGVYFCASSQEGSLQETQYFGPGTRLLVL.

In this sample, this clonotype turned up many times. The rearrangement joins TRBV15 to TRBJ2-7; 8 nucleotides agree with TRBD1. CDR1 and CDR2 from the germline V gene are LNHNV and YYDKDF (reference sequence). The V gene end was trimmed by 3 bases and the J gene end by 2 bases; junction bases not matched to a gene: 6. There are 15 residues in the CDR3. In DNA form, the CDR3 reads TGTGCCACCAGCAGCAGACAGGGGAGACCCTACGAGCAGTACTTC. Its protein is CATSSRQGRPYEQYF.

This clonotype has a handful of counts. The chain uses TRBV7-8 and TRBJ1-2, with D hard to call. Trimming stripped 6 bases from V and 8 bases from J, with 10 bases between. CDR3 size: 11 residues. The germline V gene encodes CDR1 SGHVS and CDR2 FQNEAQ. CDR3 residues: CASSPLEGYTF. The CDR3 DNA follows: TGTGCCAGCAGTCCCCTAGAGGGCTACACCTTC.

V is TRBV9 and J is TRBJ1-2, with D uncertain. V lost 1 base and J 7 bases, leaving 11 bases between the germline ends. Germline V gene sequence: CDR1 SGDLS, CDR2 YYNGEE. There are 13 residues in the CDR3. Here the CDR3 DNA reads TGTGCCAGCAGCGTAAATTGGGAGTCTGGCTACACCTTC. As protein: CASSVNWESGYTF.

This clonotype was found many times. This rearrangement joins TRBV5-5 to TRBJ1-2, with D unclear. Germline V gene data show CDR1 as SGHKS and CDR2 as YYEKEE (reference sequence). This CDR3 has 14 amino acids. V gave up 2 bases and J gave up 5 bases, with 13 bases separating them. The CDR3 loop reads CASSFNASPYGYTF. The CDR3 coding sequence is TGTGCCAGCAGCTTTAATGCGTCACCTTATGGCTACACCTTC.

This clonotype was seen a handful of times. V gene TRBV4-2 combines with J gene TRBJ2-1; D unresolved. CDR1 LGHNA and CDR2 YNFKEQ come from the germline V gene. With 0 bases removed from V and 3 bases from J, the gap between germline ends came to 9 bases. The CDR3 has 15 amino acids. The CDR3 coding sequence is TGTGCCAGCAGCCAAGAAAGGGCTAGCTACAATGAGCAGTTCTTC. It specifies CASSQERASYNEQFF.

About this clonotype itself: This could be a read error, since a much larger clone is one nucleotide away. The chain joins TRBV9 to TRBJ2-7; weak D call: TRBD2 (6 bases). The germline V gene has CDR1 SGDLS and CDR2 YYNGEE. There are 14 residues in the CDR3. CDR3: CAGSASGTSYEQYF. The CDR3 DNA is TGTGCCGGCAGCGCTTCCGGGACTTCATACGAGCAGTACTTC.

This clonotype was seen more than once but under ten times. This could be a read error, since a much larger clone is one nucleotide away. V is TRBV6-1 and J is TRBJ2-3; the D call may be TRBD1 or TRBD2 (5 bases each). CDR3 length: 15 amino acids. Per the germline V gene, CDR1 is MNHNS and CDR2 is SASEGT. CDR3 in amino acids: CASWRGLDPTGTQYF. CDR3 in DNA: TGTGCCAGCTGGAGAGGACTCGACCCAACAGGTACGCAGTATTTT.

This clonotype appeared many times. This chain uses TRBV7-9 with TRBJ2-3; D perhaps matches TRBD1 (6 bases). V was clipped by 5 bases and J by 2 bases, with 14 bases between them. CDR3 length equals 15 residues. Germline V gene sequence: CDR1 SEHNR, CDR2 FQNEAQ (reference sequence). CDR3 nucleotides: TGTGCCAGCAGCCGCCAGGGGCAACCCACAGATACGCAGTATTTT. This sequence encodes CASSRQGQPTDTQYF.

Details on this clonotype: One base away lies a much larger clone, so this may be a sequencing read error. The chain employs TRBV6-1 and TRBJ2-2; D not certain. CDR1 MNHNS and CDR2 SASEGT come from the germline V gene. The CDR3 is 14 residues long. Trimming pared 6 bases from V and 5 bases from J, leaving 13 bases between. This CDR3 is CASSVMGRTGELFF. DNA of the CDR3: TGTGCCAGCAGCGTAATGGGAAGAACCGGGGAGCTGTTTTTT.

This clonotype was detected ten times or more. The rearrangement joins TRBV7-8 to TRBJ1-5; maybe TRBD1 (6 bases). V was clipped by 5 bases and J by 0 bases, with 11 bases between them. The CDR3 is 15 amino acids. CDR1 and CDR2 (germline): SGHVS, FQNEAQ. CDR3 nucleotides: TGTGCCAGCAGCACAGGACAGATTAGCAATCAGCCCCAGCATTTT. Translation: CASSTGQISNQPQHF.

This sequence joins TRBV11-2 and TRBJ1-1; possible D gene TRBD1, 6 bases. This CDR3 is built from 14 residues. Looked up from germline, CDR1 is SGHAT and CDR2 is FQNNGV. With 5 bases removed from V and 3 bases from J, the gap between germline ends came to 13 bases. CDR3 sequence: CASSHLRGHTEAFF. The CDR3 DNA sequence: TGTGCCAGCAGCCACCTTCGGGGGCACACTGAAGCTTTCTTT.

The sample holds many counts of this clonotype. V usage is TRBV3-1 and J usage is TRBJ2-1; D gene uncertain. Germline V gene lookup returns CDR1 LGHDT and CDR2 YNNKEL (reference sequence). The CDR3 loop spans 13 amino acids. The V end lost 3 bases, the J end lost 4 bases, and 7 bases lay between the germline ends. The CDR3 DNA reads TGTGCCAGCAGCCAGTATAGATACAATGAGCAGTTCTTC. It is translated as CASSQYRYNEQFF.

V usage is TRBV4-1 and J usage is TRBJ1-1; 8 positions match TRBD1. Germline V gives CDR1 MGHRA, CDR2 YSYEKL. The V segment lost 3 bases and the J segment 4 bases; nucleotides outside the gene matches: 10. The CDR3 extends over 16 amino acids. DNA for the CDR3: TGCGCCAGCAGCCACGGACAGGGCACTGCCGGCACTGAAGCTTTCTTT. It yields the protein CASSHGQGTAGTEAFF.

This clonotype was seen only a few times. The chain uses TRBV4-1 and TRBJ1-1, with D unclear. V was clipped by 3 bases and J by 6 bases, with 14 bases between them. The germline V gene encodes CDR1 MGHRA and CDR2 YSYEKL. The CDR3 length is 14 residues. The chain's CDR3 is CASSHPLRRSEAFF. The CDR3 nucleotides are TGCGCCAGCAGCCACCCCCTCCGTCGGTCTGAAGCTTTCTTT.

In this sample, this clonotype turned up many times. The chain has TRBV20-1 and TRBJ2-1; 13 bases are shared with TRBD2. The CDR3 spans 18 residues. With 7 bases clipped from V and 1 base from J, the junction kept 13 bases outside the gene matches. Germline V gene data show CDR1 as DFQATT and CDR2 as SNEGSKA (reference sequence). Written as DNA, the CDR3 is TGCAGTGTGAGGGCCGATCCGGGACTAGCGGGATCCTACAATGAGCAGTTCTTC. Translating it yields CSVRADPGLAGSYNEQFF.

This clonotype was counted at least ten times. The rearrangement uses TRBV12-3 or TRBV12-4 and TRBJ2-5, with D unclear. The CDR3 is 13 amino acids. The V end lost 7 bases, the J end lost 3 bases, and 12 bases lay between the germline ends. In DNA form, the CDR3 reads TGTGCCAGCAATGGACGGATCGAAGAGACCCAGTACTTC. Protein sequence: CASNGRIEETQYF.

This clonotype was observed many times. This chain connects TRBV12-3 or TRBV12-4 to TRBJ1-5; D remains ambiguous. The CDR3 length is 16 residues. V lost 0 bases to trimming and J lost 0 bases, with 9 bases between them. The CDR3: CASSLARTVSNQPQHF. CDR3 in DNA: TGTGCCAGCAGTTTAGCGAGGACCGTTAGCAATCAGCCCCAGCATTTT.

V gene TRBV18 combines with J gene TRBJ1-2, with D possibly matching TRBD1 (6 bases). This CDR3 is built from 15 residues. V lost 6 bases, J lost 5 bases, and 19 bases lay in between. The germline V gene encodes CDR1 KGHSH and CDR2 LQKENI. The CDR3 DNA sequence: TGTGCCAGCTCCCCGAATCGGGACATTGTATATGGCTACACCTTC. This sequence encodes CASSPNRDIVYGYTF.

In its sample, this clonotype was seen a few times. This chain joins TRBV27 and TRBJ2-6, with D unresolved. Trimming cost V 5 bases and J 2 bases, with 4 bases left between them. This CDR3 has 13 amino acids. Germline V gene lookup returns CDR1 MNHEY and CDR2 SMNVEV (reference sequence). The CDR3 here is CASSQTGANVLTF. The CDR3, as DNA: TGTGCCAGCAGTCAAACTGGGGCCAACGTCCTGACTTTC.

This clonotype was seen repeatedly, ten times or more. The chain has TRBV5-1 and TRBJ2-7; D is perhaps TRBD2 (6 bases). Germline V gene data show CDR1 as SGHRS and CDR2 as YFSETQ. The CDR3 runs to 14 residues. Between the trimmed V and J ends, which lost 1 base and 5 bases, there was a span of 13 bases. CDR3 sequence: CASSLTGESNEQYF. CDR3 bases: TGCGCCAGCAGCTTGACGGGGGAGAGTAACGAGCAGTACTTC.

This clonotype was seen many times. CDR3 DNA sequence: TGTGCCAGCAGTGACCCCGGGACAGGAGCCTACGAGCAGTACTTC. This gives the protein CASSDPGTGAYEQYF. The V and J genes are TRBV6-1 and TRBJ2-7; 8 bases map to TRBD1. CDR1 MNHNS and CDR2 SASEGT come from the germline V gene. The ends lost 3 bases at V and 2 bases at J; junction bases unmatched: 6. CDR3 length equals 15 residues.

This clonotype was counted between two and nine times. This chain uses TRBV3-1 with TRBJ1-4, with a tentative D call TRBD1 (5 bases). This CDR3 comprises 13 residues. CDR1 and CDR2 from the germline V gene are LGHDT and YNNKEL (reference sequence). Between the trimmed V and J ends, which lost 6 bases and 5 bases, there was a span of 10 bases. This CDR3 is CASSQGKNEKLFF. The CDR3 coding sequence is TGTGCCAGCAGTCAGGGAAAGAATGAAAAACTGTTTTTT.

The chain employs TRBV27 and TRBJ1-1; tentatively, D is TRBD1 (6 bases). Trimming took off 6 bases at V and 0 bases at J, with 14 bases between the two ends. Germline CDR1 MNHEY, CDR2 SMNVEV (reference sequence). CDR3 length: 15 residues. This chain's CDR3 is CASSVLDRLNTEAFF. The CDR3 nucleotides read TGTGCCAGCAGCGTACTGGACAGATTGAACACTGAAGCTTTCTTT.